Following are 23 T cell receptor beta chains from one sample sequenced in a study of shared clonotypes between healthy human individuals. Using immunoSEQ multiplex PCR, the repertoire was profiled, and TCRdb retains in-frame clones only, with some absent. The sample includes millions of clones, 85% to 95% of them seen just once. Sequences were obtained from naive CD4+ T cells sorted from blood. Subset denoted: CD45RA+ positively selected. These receptors all stem from a man between 18 and 29 years old in good health.

This clone was counted between two and nine times. The chain has TRBV30 and TRBJ1-5; D is unclear. Trimming pared 3 bases from V and 5 bases from J, leaving 17 bases between. Per germline, CDR1 GTSNPN and CDR2 SVGIG (reference sequence). CDR3 length: 15 residues. The CDR3, as DNA: TGTGCCTGGAGCTCCAAGAGCGTAAGTTATCAGCCCCAGCATTTT. It specifies CAWSSKSVSYQPQHF.

This rearrangement joins TRBV13 to TRBJ2-6, with D possibly TRBD2 on 6 matching bases. The length of the CDR3 is 18 residues. With 1 base removed from V and 0 bases from J, the gap between germline ends came to 13 bases. Per germline, CDR1 PRHDT and CDR2 FYEKMQ (reference sequence). The CDR3 is CASSLDRDLLSGANVLTF. CDR3 DNA: TGTGCCAGCAGCTTAGACCGGGACTTACTCTCTGGGGCCAACGTCCTGACTTTC.

The gene calls are TRBV11-3 and TRBJ2-1, with no clear D. The germline gives CDR1 SGHNT, CDR2 YENEEA. The CDR3 length is 13 residues. Trimming shortened V by 3 bases and J by 6 bases, and 9 bases separated the two germline ends. The CDR3 DNA reads TGTGCCAGCAGCTTTTTAGCCGGCAATGAGCAGTTCTTC. It codes for CASSFLAGNEQFF.

Turning to this clone: Additional DNA sequences in this sample encode the identical CDR3. The chain has TRBV7-2 and TRBJ1-1, with a weak D call TRBD1 (5 bases). From germline, CDR1 is SGHTA and CDR2 FQGNSA. This CDR3 comprises 13 residues. Trimming took 6 bases from V and 1 from J, leaving 9 bases between them. The CDR3, as DNA: TGTGCCAGCAGTTCAAGGGGGAACACTGAAGCTTTCTTT. It translates to CASSSRGNTEAFF. Supplemented by reference TRBV7-2 and TRBJ1-1, the full variable domain reads GAGVSQSPSNKVTEKGKDVELRCDPISGHTALYWYRQSLGQGLEFLIYFQGNSAPDKSGLPSDRFSAERTGGSVSTLTIQRTQQEDSAVYLCASSSRGNTEAFFGQGTRLTVV.

J is TRBJ2-3 and V is TRBV5-1; TRBD2 is a possible D gene (5 bases). V was trimmed by 0 bases and J by 2 bases, leaving 10 bases between them. Germline loops: CDR1 SGHRS, CDR2 YFSETQ. CDR3 length: 15 amino acids. The CDR3 DNA is TGCGCCAGCAGCTTGGGCGGGTTTGACACAGATACGCAGTATTTT. This encodes CASSLGGFDTDTQYF.

The V gene is TRBV18, the J gene TRBJ2-7; D possibly corresponds to TRBD2 (5 bases). Germline V CDR1 and CDR2: KGHSH, LQKENI. The V gene lost 0 bases and the J gene lost 4 bases, with 28 bases spanning the gap. The CDR3 has 20 amino acids. CDR3 in DNA: TGTGCCAGCTCACCACCCTCCCCAAGGACGAGGGCCGGAGGTTTTTACGAGCAGTACTTC. Translation gives CASSPPSPRTRAGGFYEQYF.

This chain connects TRBV25-1 to TRBJ2-3, with 9 bases lining up with TRBD1. V lost 6 bases to trimming and J lost 2 bases; unmatched junction nucleotides: 3. Germline CDR1 MGHDK, CDR2 SYGVNS. The CDR3 has 14 amino acids. The CDR3 nucleotides read TGTGCCAGCAGCGTACAGGGGGCCACAGATACGCAGTATTTT. This sequence encodes CASSVQGATDTQYF. Looking up the rest from reference TRBV25-1 and TRBJ2-3 gives the full variable domain: EADIYQTPRYLVIGTGKKITLECSQTMGHDKMYWYQQDPGMELHLIHYSYGVNSTEKGDLSSESTVSRIRTEHFPLTLESARPSHTSQYLCASSVQGATDTQYFGPGTRLTVL.

The rearrangement uses TRBV19 and TRBJ2-2; D is perhaps TRBD1 (5 bases). V was clipped by 3 bases and J by 6 bases, with 11 bases between them. CDR1 is LNHDA, CDR2 SQIVND, per germline (reference sequence). The CDR3 is 14 residues long. This CDR3 is CASSIPGYPGELFF. The CDR3 region has the DNA TGTGCCAGTAGTATCCCAGGGTATCCCGGGGAGCTGTTTTTT.

The chain employs TRBV28 and TRBJ1-1, with unresolved D. Trimming took 2 bases from V and 4 from J, leaving 11 bases between them. The CDR3 spans 14 residues. CDR1 and CDR2 from the germline V gene are MDHEN and SYDVKM. CDR3: CASSLNFVSTEAFF. CDR3 coding DNA: TGTGCCAGCAGTTTAAATTTCGTCAGCACTGAAGCTTTCTTT.

Concerning this clone: Other DNA variants within this sample encode the same CDR3. V gene TRBV27 combines with J gene TRBJ2-3; maybe TRBD2 (5 bases). Looked up from germline, CDR1 is MNHEY and CDR2 is SMNVEV (reference sequence). V shed 5 bases and J shed 6 bases, with 9 bases lying between them. There are 12 residues in the CDR3. The CDR3 protein is CASSLLGDTQYF. The CDR3 nucleotides are TGTGCCAGCAGTCTACTAGGGGATACGCAGTATTTT.

The rearrangement joins TRBV19 to TRBJ2-7; a weak D match, TRBD1 (7 bases). Per germline, CDR1 LNHDA and CDR2 SQIVND (reference sequence). The CDR3 loop spans 18 amino acids. Trimming shortened V by 1 base and J by 1 base, and 20 bases separated the two germline ends. The CDR3 DNA reads as TGTGCCAGTAGTATAGGTCTGGCAGGGGGGCCCAATTCCTACGAGCAGTACTTC. Its protein product is CASSIGLAGGPNSYEQYF.

J is TRBJ2-5 and V is TRBV2, with D perhaps TRBD1 or TRBD2 (5 bases each). The CDR3 covers 16 residues. V was trimmed by 2 bases and J by 7 bases, leaving 20 bases between them. The germline gives CDR1 SNHLY, CDR2 FYNNEI. DNA for the CDR3: TGTGCCAGCAGTGAAAGGGGCGTCGGGGCTTTTGGGACCCAGTACTTC. This translates into CASSERGVGAFGTQYF. The full variable domain, in which reference TRBV2 and TRBJ2-5 provide the parts outside the CDR3, is EPEVTQTPSHQVTQMGQEVILRCVPISNHLYFYWYRQILGQKVEFLVSFYNNEISEKSEIFDDQFSVERPDGSNFTLKIRSTKLEDSAMYFCASSERGVGAFGTQYFGPGTRLLVL.

The J gene is TRBJ2-2, the V gene TRBV11-2; D gene uncertain. Trimming left V 11 bases short and J 7 bases short, with 20 bases between. The length of the CDR3 is 14 residues. The germline V gene has CDR1 SGHAT and CDR2 FQNNGV. CDR3: CAGRPSPYDGELFF. CDR3 nucleotide sequence: TGTGCCGGTCGTCCTAGTCCTTATGACGGGGAGCTGTTTTTT.

This clone came up once. J is TRBJ1-4 and V is TRBV6-6; 7 nucleotides match TRBD1. The length of the CDR3 is 14 residues. The V gene's germline CDR1 is MNHNY and CDR2 SVGAGI (reference sequence). V trimming: 6 bases; J trimming: 4 bases; junction bases outside the gene matches: 5. The CDR3 region has the DNA TGTGCCAGCAGACAGGGACAGAATAATGAAAAACTGTTTTTT. Translated, it gives CASRQGQNNEKLFF.

As concerns this clone: Germline and junction disagree at one end, which may indicate a read error. This sequence joins TRBV6-1 and TRBJ2-7; a weak D match, TRBD1 (5 bases). Germline V gene data show CDR1 as MNHNS and CDR2 as SASEGT. CDR3 size: 13 residues. The CDR3 reads CASSVQGLRAYAF. The CDR3 DNA sequence: TGTGCCAGCAGTGTCCAGGGTCTACGAGCCTACGCCTTC.

A remark on this clone: One junction end disagrees with the germline gene, perhaps due to a read error. The chain has TRBV5-4 and TRBJ1-1; 11 bases line up with TRBD1. Germline loops: CDR1 SGHNT, CDR2 YYREEE (reference sequence). CDR3 size: 14 residues. Here the CDR3 DNA reads TGTGCCAGCAGCTATGGGACAGGGGGAAGTTCCCCCAACTTT. Amino acid sequence: CASSYGTGGSSPNF.

The chain couples TRBV28 to TRBJ1-2; 8 bases fit TRBD1. This CDR3 has 14 residues. The trim removed 6 bases at V and 2 bases at J, leaving 5 bases unmatched. In germline, CDR1 is MDHEN, CDR2 SYDVKM. The CDR3 DNA sequence: TGTGCCAGCAGAACGTCAGGGGGCAACTATGGCTACACCTTC. Amino acid sequence: CASRTSGGNYGYTF.

On this clone: The sample carries other DNA sequences with the same CDR3. The CDR3 spells CASSVSTSGGQETQYF. The CDR3 coding sequence is TGTGCCAGCAGCGTTTCGACTAGCGGGGGGCAAGAGACCCAGTACTTC. The chain couples TRBV9 to TRBJ2-5; TRBD2 aligns across 13 bases. The V segment lost 2 bases and the J segment 2 bases; nucleotides outside the gene matches: 3. CDR1 is SGDLS and CDR2 is YYNGEE in the germline V gene. This CDR3 has 16 residues.

This chain joins TRBV28 and TRBJ1-2; unclear D gene. The CDR3 is 12 amino acids. In germline, CDR1 is MDHEN, CDR2 SYDVKM. Trimming shortened V by 7 bases and J by 7 bases, and 13 bases separated the two germline ends. This chain's CDR3 is CASTPGWSGYTF. In DNA, the CDR3 is TGTGCCAGCACCCCCGGGTGGTCTGGCTACACCTTC.

The V and J genes are TRBV2 and TRBJ1-5; possible D gene TRBD1, 6 bases. The CDR3 runs 15 residues. Germline V gives CDR1 SNHLY, CDR2 FYNNEI. The V and J ends lost 5 bases and 6 bases respectively, with 17 bases between them. In DNA form, the CDR3 reads TGTGCCAGCAGTCAGAGTGGGGGGCCCGGTCAGCCCCAGCATTTT. This codes for CASSQSGGPGQPQHF.

A note on this clone: This specimen includes other DNA sequences encoding the same CDR3. The chain joins TRBV28 to TRBJ2-3, with 9 bases fitting TRBD2. After removal of 9 bases from V and 3 bases from J, the junction contained 7 bases not matched to a gene. CDR1 is MDHEN, CDR2 SYDVKM, per germline. CDR3 size: 14 residues. The CDR3 DNA follows: TGTGCCAGTACCGCGGGAGGGTCTACAGATACGCAGTATTTT. Translated, it gives CASTAGGSTDTQYF.

Turning to this clone: At the DNA level, this CDR3 is encoded by other sequences in the same sample as well. The gene calls are TRBV30 and TRBJ2-5; D ambiguous. CDR3 length: 11 residues. V gave up 4 bases and J gave up 2 bases, with 5 bases separating them. Germline assignment: CDR1 GTSNPN and CDR2 SVGIG (reference sequence). The CDR3 spells CAWTTQETQYF. CDR3 nucleotides: TGTGCCTGGACTACTCAAGAGACCCAGTACTTC.

This chain connects TRBV27 to TRBJ1-1; no clear D. The length of the CDR3 is 15 residues. The V end lost 6 bases, the J end lost 4 bases, and 18 bases lay between the germline ends. Looked up from germline, CDR1 is MNHEY and CDR2 is SMNVEV (reference sequence). The CDR3 protein is CASSSVPRSVTEAFF. CDR3 DNA sequence: TGTGCCAGCAGCTCAGTCCCCCGGTCTGTCACTGAAGCTTTCTTT.